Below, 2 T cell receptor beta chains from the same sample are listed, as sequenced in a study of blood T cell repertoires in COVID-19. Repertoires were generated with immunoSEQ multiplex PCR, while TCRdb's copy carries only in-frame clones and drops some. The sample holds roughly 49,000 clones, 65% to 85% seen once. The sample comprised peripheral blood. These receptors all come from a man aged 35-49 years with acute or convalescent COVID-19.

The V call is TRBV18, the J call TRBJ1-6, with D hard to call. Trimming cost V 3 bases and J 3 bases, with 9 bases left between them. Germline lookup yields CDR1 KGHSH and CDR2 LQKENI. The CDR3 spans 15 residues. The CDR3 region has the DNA TGTGCCAGCTCACCGGCGGGTAGCTATAATTCACCCCTCCACTTT. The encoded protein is CASSPAGSYNSPLHF.

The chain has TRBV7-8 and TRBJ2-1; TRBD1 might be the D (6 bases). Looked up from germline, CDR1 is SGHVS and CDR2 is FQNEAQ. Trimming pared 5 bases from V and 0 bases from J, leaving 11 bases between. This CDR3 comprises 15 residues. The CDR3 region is CASSRQASSYNEQFF. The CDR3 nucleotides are TGTGCCAGCAGCCGACAGGCCAGCTCCTACAATGAGCAGTTCTTC.